Below are 26 T cell receptor beta chains sequenced from a single sample in a study of human T cells and chemical hapten exposure. Time point here: patch test 2, 6 weeks after DPC sensitization. Treatment meaning: therapeutic diphenylcyclopropenone sensitization with weekly scalp DPC. TCRdb redid the calling of the RACE reads with MiXCR, one entry per CDR3 protein. The table lists tens of thousands of distinct CDR3 sequences, 6.5% to 10% of them singletons. Sequencing was performed on whole blood, taken in connection with sensitization to the hapten diphenylcyclopropenone (DPC). The source is a woman aged 45-60 years with alopecia areata. Some clones in this sample may be carry-over from other donors' samples.

V usage is TRBV7-2 and J usage is TRBJ2-7, with a tentative D call TRBD1 (6 bases). Deletions cut 4 bases from V and 4 bases from J, with 14 bases between. Germline CDR1 SGHTA, CDR2 FQGNSA. This CDR3 is built from 14 residues. The CDR3 spells CASSSIQGRYEQYF. CDR3 in DNA: TGTGCCAGCAGCTCGATACAGGGTCGGTACGAGCAGTACTTC. Combining the CDR3 with reference TRBV7-2 and TRBJ2-7 gives the whole variable domain GAGVSQSPSNKVTEKGKDVELRCDPISGHTALYWYRQSLGQGLEFLIYFQGNSAPDKSGLPSDRFSAERTGGSVSTLTIQRTQQEDSAVYLCASSSIQGRYEQYFGPGTRLTVT.

This clonotype was recorded many times. The gene calls are TRBV5-1 and TRBJ1-1; a possible D gene is TRBD1 (5 bases). This CDR3 contains 14 residues. V lost 2 bases and J lost 11, with 19 bases in between. Germline lookup yields CDR1 SGHRS and CDR2 YFSETQ. The DNA of the CDR3 is TGCGCCAGCAGCTTTGGAGGGCAGTCCTCAGGGGCTTTCTTT. Protein sequence: CASSFGGQSSGAFF.

There are many counts of this clonotype. V usage is TRBV19 and J usage is TRBJ2-5, with D possibly matching TRBD1 (5 bases). Germline loops: CDR1 LNHDA, CDR2 SQIVND (reference sequence). The CDR3 has 12 amino acids. With 4 bases removed from V and 5 bases from J, the gap between germline ends came to 8 bases. CDR3 sequence (DNA): TGTGCCAGTAGTAGGGGCGTGGAGACCCAGTACTTC. This sequence encodes CASSRGVETQYF.

Many counts were recorded for this clonotype. This sequence joins TRBV7-6 and TRBJ2-3; D remains unclear. Germline V lookup: CDR1 SGHVS, CDR2 FNYEAQ. Between the trimmed V and J ends, which lost 3 bases and 4 bases, there was a span of 8 bases. The CDR3 has 13 amino acids. The CDR3 reads CASSFGRSDTQYF. CDR3 sequence (DNA): TGTGCCAGCAGCTTTGGTCGGTCAGATACGCAGTATTTT.

This clonotype was detected many times. The rearrangement uses TRBV20-1 and TRBJ2-7, with TRBD1 identical over 7 bases. CDR1 is DFQATT, CDR2 SNEGSKA, per germline (reference sequence). The CDR3 is 15 residues long. V dropped 1 base and J dropped 2; count of bases not matched to a gene: 8. This CDR3 is CSARATGTDTYEQYF. Here the CDR3 DNA reads TGCAGTGCTAGAGCAACCGGGACAGATACCTACGAGCAGTACTTC.

The V and J genes are TRBV2 and TRBJ2-6; the D gene is possibly TRBD1 (6 bases). The CDR3 contains 16 residues. Per the germline V gene, CDR1 is SNHLY and CDR2 is FYNNEI. V was pared by 6 bases and J by 1 base, with 13 bases between. The chain's CDR3 is CASSPTGSSGANVLTF. DNA of the CDR3: TGTGCCAGCAGCCCCACAGGGTCTTCTGGGGCCAACGTCCTGACTTTC.

V is TRBV7-7 and J is TRBJ2-1; 8 bases map to TRBD2. The CDR3 contains 14 residues. V dropped 5 bases and J dropped 5; count of bases not matched to a gene: 5. Germline CDR1 is SSHAT and CDR2 is FNYEAQ (reference sequence). Written as DNA, the CDR3 is TGTGCCAGCAGCCCCGGAGCGGGAGACAATGAGCAGTTCTTC. Protein sequence: CASSPGAGDNEQFF.

J is TRBJ2-5 and V is TRBV5-5, with 9 bases identical to TRBD1. From germline, CDR1 is SGHKS and CDR2 YYEKEE (reference sequence). The ends lost 4 bases at V and 5 bases at J; junction bases unmatched: 6. The CDR3 extends over 14 amino acids. The DNA of the CDR3 is TGTGCCAGCAGCCCCGGGACAGGGAGGGAGACCCAGTACTTC. Its translation: CASSPGTGRETQYF.

This clonotype was detected a few times. The chain combines TRBV7-2 with TRBJ2-5; 7 bases line up with TRBD2. The CDR3 runs to 13 residues. The junction had 4 bases not matched to a gene; V was cut back by 5 bases and J by 4 bases. CDR1 is SGHTA and CDR2 is FQGNSA in the germline V gene. CDR3 sequence: CASSRGGGETQYF. DNA of the CDR3: TGTGCCAGCAGCCGGGGCGGGGGAGAGACCCAGTACTTC.

This clonotype occurred a few times. The rearrangement links TRBV7-2 to TRBJ2-7, with 7 bases identical to TRBD2. CDR1 is SGHTA and CDR2 is FQGNSA in the germline V gene. J was trimmed by 6 bases and V by 1 base; bases with no gene match: 6. The CDR3 has 14 residues. CDR3 protein: CASSLDGLESEQYF. In DNA form, the CDR3 reads TGTGCCAGCAGCTTAGACGGACTAGAAAGCGAGCAGTACTTC.

This clonotype was seen ten or more times. This chain joins TRBV6-2 or TRBV6-3 and TRBJ2-1; TRBD2 aligns across 12 bases. V gave up 8 bases and J gave up 4 bases; unmatched junction bases: 6. The CDR3 spans 15 residues. Germline V gives CDR1 MNHEY, CDR2 SVGEGT. Written as DNA, the CDR3 is TGTGCCAGCTCTGACGGACTAGCGGGGTACAATGAGCAGTTCTTC. This codes for CASSDGLAGYNEQFF.

This clonotype was detected a few times. The chain joins TRBV7-8 to TRBJ1-1; D uncertain. The length of the CDR3 is 15 residues. The V gene lost 5 bases and the J gene lost 4 bases, with 17 bases spanning the gap. Germline CDR1 and CDR2: SGHVS and FQNEAQ. CDR3 coding DNA: TGTGCCAGCAGCCAAGGGCGGTTCCGTGGCACTGAAGCTTTCTTT. It translates to CASSQGRFRGTEAFF.

This clonotype was picked up many times. The CDR3 protein is CASSPRTGSGNTIYF. Here the CDR3 DNA reads TGTGCCAGCAGCCCGCGGACAGGTTCTGGAAACACCATATATTTT. The chain combines TRBV9 with TRBJ1-3, with TRBD1 identical over 7 bases. Germline V gene data show CDR1 as SGDLS and CDR2 as YYNGEE. CDR3 length: 15 residues. Germline trimming cut 4 bases from V and 1 base from J; bases unmatched to any gene: 5. The variable domain in full, completed from reference TRBV9 and TRBJ1-3, reads DSGVTQTPKHLITATGQRVTLRCSPRSGDLSVYWYQQSLDQGLQFLIQYYNGEERAKGNILERFSAQQFPDLHSELNLSSLELGDSALYFCASSPRTGSGNTIYFGEGSWLTVV.

This chain joins TRBV12-3 or TRBV12-4 and TRBJ2-1; D gene ambiguous. The CDR3 is 11 residues long. Trimming took off 4 bases at V and 8 bases at J, with 6 bases between the two ends. The CDR3 spells CASSSPHEQFF. CDR3 DNA sequence: TGTGCCAGCAGTTCACCCCATGAGCAGTTCTTC.

This clonotype was seen a few times. The genes are TRBV12-3 or TRBV12-4 and TRBJ2-2; weak D call: TRBD1 (6 bases). This CDR3 contains 15 residues. The V end was cut by 3 bases, the J end by 4 bases, with 12 bases between. The CDR3 sequence is CASSFTGTSTGELFF. The DNA of the CDR3 is TGTGCCAGCAGTTTCACCGGGACATCCACCGGGGAGCTGTTTTTT.

In its sample, this clonotype was seen many times. The CDR3 sequence: CASSLSYGYTF. DNA for the CDR3: TGTGCCAGCAGTTTAAGCTATGGCTACACCTTC. The chain employs TRBV12-3 or TRBV12-4 and TRBJ1-2; unclear D gene. With 2 bases removed from V and 4 bases from J, the gap between germline ends came to 2 bases. The CDR3 is 11 residues long.

The chain recombines TRBV19 with TRBJ2-3; the D is unclear. V lost 3 bases to trimming and J lost 2 bases, with 12 bases between them. CDR1 is LNHDA and CDR2 is SQIVND in the germline V gene (reference sequence). This CDR3 is 15 amino acids long. DNA for the CDR3: TGTGCCAGTAGTATGCTTCAAGAGGCCACAGATACGCAGTATTTT. As protein: CASSMLQEATDTQYF.

This clonotype occurred many times. This chain uses TRBV29-1 with TRBJ1-3, with D unclear. The V and J ends lost 3 bases and 0 bases respectively, with 12 bases between them. CDR1 SQVTM and CDR2 ANQGSEA come from the germline V gene. This CDR3 has 15 residues. CDR3 loop: CSVDVGSLSGNTIYF. CDR3 nucleotide sequence: TGCAGCGTTGACGTCGGGAGCCTCTCTGGAAACACCATATATTTT.

The chain uses TRBV28 and TRBJ1-2; 8 bases align to TRBD1. CDR1 and CDR2 from the germline V gene are MDHEN and SYDVKM. Trimming at V came to 10 bases and at J to 6 bases, leaving 16 bases not matched to a gene. The CDR3 extends over 15 amino acids. In DNA, the CDR3 is TGTGCCACCCTGGTGGGGGCGAGACAGGGGAATGGCTACACCTTC. Translating it yields CATLVGARQGNGYTF.

This clonotype has just a few counts. The V call is TRBV19, the J call TRBJ1-5; D not resolved. Germline V gene sequence: CDR1 LNHDA, CDR2 SQIVND (reference sequence). V was cut by 3 bases and J by 2 bases, with 11 bases left in between. This CDR3 is built from 15 residues. The CDR3 nucleotides read TGTGCCAGTAGTATTTCTAGCAGTGGCAATCAGCCCCAGCATTTT. Translated, it gives CASSISSSGNQPQHF.

The sample holds many counts of this clonotype. The rearrangement joins TRBV29-1 to TRBJ2-1, with 9 positions matching TRBD1. The CDR3 spans 12 residues. Trimming removed 8 bases from V and 7 bases from J; junction bases left unmatched: 6. Per the germline V gene, CDR1 is SQVTM and CDR2 is ANQGSEA. The CDR3 loop is CSSGTGRNEQFF. CDR3 bases: TGCAGCTCGGGGACAGGGCGAAATGAGCAGTTCTTC.

This clonotype was seen ten or more times. This chain uses TRBV18 with TRBJ1-2; D not resolved. Trimming took 0 bases from V and 4 from J, leaving 12 bases between them. The CDR3 contains 15 residues. The germline gives CDR1 KGHSH, CDR2 LQKENI. CDR3 residues: CASSPPETILYGYTF. DNA for the CDR3: TGTGCCAGCTCACCACCTGAGACAATCCTCTATGGCTACACCTTC.

On this clonotype itself: The junction and the germline gene differ at one end; a read error may be behind it. This chain joins TRBV2 and TRBJ2-7; D is possibly TRBD1 (5 bases). Germline loops: CDR1 SNHLY, CDR2 FYNNEI. The CDR3 length is 11 residues. CDR3 in DNA: TGTGCCAGCAGTGATTGGGGTCGGACACTCTTC. Its protein product is CASSDWGRTLF.

This clonotype turned up a few times. This chain connects TRBV30 to TRBJ1-1, with D unclear. Germline V lookup: CDR1 GTSNPN, CDR2 SVGIG (reference sequence). The CDR3 extends over 12 amino acids. Trimming removed 2 bases from V and 7 bases from J, with 11 bases in between. DNA for the CDR3: TGTGCCTGGAGTTCGCTTGGAGTTGAAGCTTTCTTT. Amino acids: CAWSSLGVEAFF.

V is TRBV6-5 and J is TRBJ1-2, with 7 bases aligning to TRBD1. The CDR3 runs to 14 residues. Per germline, CDR1 MNHEY and CDR2 SVGAGI. The V segment lost 8 bases and the J segment 9 bases; nucleotides outside the gene matches: 15. Here the CDR3 DNA reads TGTGCCAGCCTTCAAGGCGGGCAGGGGGGACGCTACACCTTC. Protein sequence: CASLQGGQGGRYTF.

This clonotype was picked up a small number of times. The V gene is TRBV29-1, the J gene TRBJ2-1, with 9 bases that match TRBD1. This CDR3 spans 11 amino acids. Germline V gives CDR1 SQVTM, CDR2 ANQGSEA. The CDR3 nucleotides read TGCTCTAAGGGACAGGGCCGTGAGCAGTTCTTC. Translation gives CSKGQGREQFF.